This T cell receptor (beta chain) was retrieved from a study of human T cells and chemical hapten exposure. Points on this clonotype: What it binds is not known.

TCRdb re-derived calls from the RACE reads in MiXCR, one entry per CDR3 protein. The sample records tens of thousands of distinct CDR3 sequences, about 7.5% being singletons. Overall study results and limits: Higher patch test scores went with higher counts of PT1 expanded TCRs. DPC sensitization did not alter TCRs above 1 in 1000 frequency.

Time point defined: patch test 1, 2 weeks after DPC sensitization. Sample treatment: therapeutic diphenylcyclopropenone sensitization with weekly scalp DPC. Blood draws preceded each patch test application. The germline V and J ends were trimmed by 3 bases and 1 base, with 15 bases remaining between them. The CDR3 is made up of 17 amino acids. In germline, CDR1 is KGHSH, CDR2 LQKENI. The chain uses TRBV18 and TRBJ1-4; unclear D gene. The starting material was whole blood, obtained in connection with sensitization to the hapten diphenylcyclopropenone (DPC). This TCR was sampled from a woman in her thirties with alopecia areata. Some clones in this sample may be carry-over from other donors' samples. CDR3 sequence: CASSPVSSAGTNEKLFF. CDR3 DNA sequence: TGTGCCAGCTCACCCGTTTCGTCGGCAGGAACTAATGAAAAACTGTTTTTT.